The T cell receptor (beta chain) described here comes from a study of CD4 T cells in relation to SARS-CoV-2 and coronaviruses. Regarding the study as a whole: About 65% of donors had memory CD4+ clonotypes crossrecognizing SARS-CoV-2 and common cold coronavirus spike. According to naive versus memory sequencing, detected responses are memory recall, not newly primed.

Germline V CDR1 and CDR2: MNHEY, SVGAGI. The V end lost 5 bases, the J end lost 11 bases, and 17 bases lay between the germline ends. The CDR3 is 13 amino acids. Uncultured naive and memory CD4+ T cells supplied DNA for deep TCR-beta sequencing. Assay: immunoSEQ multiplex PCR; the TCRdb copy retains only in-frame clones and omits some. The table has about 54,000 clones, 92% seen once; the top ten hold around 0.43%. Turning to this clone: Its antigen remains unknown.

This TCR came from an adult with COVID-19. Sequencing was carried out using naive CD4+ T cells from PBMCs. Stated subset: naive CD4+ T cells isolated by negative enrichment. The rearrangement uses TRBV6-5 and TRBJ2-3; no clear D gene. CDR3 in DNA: TGTGCCAGCAGTCTACAAGGTGGTGAGAGGCAGTATTTT. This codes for CASSLQGGERQYF.